The 25 T cell receptor beta chains given below trace back to one sample, sequenced in a study of OX40 agonist ivuxolimab in advanced cancers. This table comes from immunoSEQ multiplex PCR, and its TCRdb copy is limited to in-frame clones, with some not included. The sample comprises about 54,000 clones, approximately 89% of which are singletons, and around 8.7% rests with the top ten. The sequenced sample was CD4+ or CD8+ T cells sorted from blood, obtained in a trial of the OX40 agonist ivuxolimab. The receptors originated from an adult with an advanced solid tumor such as melanoma, head and neck, liver or kidney cancer.

The J gene is TRBJ2-7, the V gene TRBV7-9, with 10 bases identical to TRBD1. The CDR3 covers 14 residues. V shed 5 bases and J 2 bases; nucleotides not matched to a gene: 3. Germline CDR1 SEHNR, CDR2 FQNEAQ (reference sequence). CDR3 in DNA: TGTGCCAGCAGCCGAGGGACAGGGGCCTACGAGCAGTACTTC. It yields the protein CASSRGTGAYEQYF.

The chain combines TRBV27 with TRBJ1-1; unclear D gene. The CDR3 has 11 amino acids. Trimming took 3 bases from V and 7 from J, leaving 6 bases between them. Germline V gives CDR1 MNHEY, CDR2 SMNVEV (reference sequence). The CDR3 sequence: CASSFGSEAFF. CDR3 nucleotide sequence: TGTGCCAGCAGTTTTGGGAGTGAAGCTTTCTTT.

This sequence joins TRBV19 and TRBJ2-7; TRBD2 matches at 11 bases. Trimming took 5 bases from V and 3 from J; bases not matched to a gene: 6. Germline V CDR1 and CDR2: LNHDA, SQIVND (reference sequence). The CDR3 extends over 15 amino acids. CDR3 in amino acids: CASSFLAGGNYEQYF. CDR3 bases: TGTGCCAGTAGTTTCCTAGCGGGAGGCAACTACGAGCAGTACTTC.

This clone was observed once. The chain carries TRBV4-1 and TRBJ2-7, with D maybe TRBD2 (6 bases). This CDR3 is 16 amino acids long. V was pared by 0 bases and J by 2 bases, with 14 bases between. Germline V gene data show CDR1 as MGHRA and CDR2 as YSYEKL. The CDR3 coding sequence is TGCGCCAGCAGCCAAGATTTCGGGGGTTACGCCTACGAGCAGTACTTC. The encoded protein is CASSQDFGGYAYEQYF.

The rearrangement joins TRBV7-9 to TRBJ2-5; 11 bases align to TRBD1. Per the germline V gene, CDR1 is SEHNR and CDR2 is FQNEAQ (reference sequence). CDR3 size: 17 residues. The V and J ends lost 5 bases and 5 bases, in that order; junction bases with no gene match: 13. The chain's CDR3 is CASSPRTGGFLMETQYF. In nucleotides, the CDR3 is TGTGCCAGCAGCCCGAGGACAGGGGGCTTTCTAATGGAGACCCAGTACTTC.

The genes are TRBV25-1 and TRBJ2-2, with D perhaps given as TRBD1 or TRBD2 (5 bases each). This CDR3 has 17 amino acids. Germline lookup yields CDR1 MGHDK and CDR2 SYGVNS. Deletions cut 4 bases from V and 5 bases from J, with 20 bases between. The CDR3 coding sequence is TGTGCCAGCAGTGGGTCGTTGGGGCAGACTATAACCGGGGAGCTGTTTTTT. It yields the protein CASSGSLGQTITGELFF.

The chain employs TRBV27 and TRBJ2-3, with D maybe TRBD1 (5 bases). V was cut by 5 bases and J by 3 bases, with 12 bases left in between. The CDR3 is made up of 14 amino acids. CDR1 is MNHEY and CDR2 is SMNVEV in the germline V gene (reference sequence). CDR3 loop: CASSPWGSTDTQYF. The CDR3, as DNA: TGTGCCAGCAGTCCATGGGGCTCAACAGATACGCAGTATTTT.

CDR3 protein: CASSYFVGTVSYEQYF. The CDR3 nucleotides read TGTGCCAGCAGTTACTTTGTCGGGACGGTCTCCTACGAGCAGTACTTC. V usage is TRBV6-5 and J usage is TRBJ2-7; D may be TRBD1 or TRBD2 (5 bases each). Per the germline V gene, CDR1 is MNHEY and CDR2 is SVGAGI. V lost 1 base and J lost 0, with 13 bases in between. This CDR3 has 16 residues.

The chain has TRBV5-5 and TRBJ1-1; D is unresolved. The CDR3 consists of 11 residues. The V gene lost 4 bases and the J gene lost 2 bases, with 3 bases spanning the gap. The germline CDR1 and CDR2 sequences are SGHKS and YYEKEE (reference sequence). The DNA for the CDR3 is TGTGCCAGCAGCCTAAACACTGAAGCTTTCTTT. As protein: CASSLNTEAFF.

The rearrangement links TRBV2 to TRBJ1-3, with D tentatively TRBD1 (6 bases). The CDR3 extends over 13 amino acids. CDR1 is SNHLY, CDR2 FYNNEI, per germline. The germline V and J ends were trimmed by 7 bases and 4 bases, with 11 bases remaining between them. DNA for the CDR3: TGTGCCAGCATACAGGGTCCAGGAAACACCATATATTTT. It yields the protein CASIQGPGNTIYF.

This CDR3 reads CASSLGQGREKLFF. DNA for the CDR3: TGTGCCAGCAGCCTAGGACAAGGCCGTGAAAAACTGTTTTTT. This sequence joins TRBV5-6 and TRBJ1-4, with a tentative D call TRBD1 (5 bases). Germline values: CDR1 SGHDT, CDR2 YYEEEE. This CDR3 spans 14 amino acids. The V gene lost 4 bases and the J gene lost 7 bases, with 14 bases spanning the gap.

V usage is TRBV19 and J usage is TRBJ1-2, with D maybe TRBD1 (6 bases). V gave up 8 bases and J gave up 7 bases, with 14 bases separating them. The CDR3 is 12 residues long. Looked up from germline, CDR1 is LNHDA and CDR2 is SQIVND (reference sequence). CDR3 DNA: TGTGCCAGTGAGACAGGAGGTCGTGGCTACACCTTC. Translation gives CASETGGRGYTF.

V usage is TRBV14 and J usage is TRBJ1-1; D is undetermined. The CDR3 is made up of 15 amino acids. V lost 0 bases and J lost 4, with 12 bases in between. Germline V gene lookup returns CDR1 SGHDN and CDR2 FVKESK. CDR3 sequence reads: CASSQDWNSATEAFF. The CDR3 bases are TGTGCCAGCAGCCAAGATTGGAACTCTGCCACTGAAGCTTTCTTT.

This clone has a single count. The CDR3 reads CASSLVLAGGIAGELFF. The CDR3, as DNA: TGTGCCAGCAGTTTGGTATTGGCGGGAGGGATTGCCGGGGAGCTGTTTTTT. The rearrangement links TRBV28 to TRBJ2-2, with 9 nucleotides matching TRBD2. Trimming at V came to 3 bases and at J to 6 bases, leaving 11 bases not matched to a gene. The germline CDR1 and CDR2 sequences are MDHEN and SYDVKM. This CDR3 region has 17 residues.

This chain joins TRBV21-1 and TRBJ2-7. TRBV21-1 counts as a pseudogene. This CDR3 is 16 amino acids long. The CDR3 spells CASSKEGKGWTYEQYF. The CDR3 nucleotides are TGTGCCAGCAGCAAAGAAGGAAAGGGTTGGACCTACGAGCAGTACTTC.

This clone was seen only a few times. One end of the junction is discordant with germline, which a read error may explain. The J gene is TRBJ1-6, the V gene TRBV18; D gene ambiguous. Germline CDR1 and CDR2: KGHSH and LQKENI. The CDR3 loop spans 14 amino acids. CDR3 protein: CASSPITGNAPLHF. The CDR3, as DNA: TGTGCCAGCTCACCAATTACGGGTAATGCACCCCTCCACTTT.

In its sample, this clone was seen once. The chain is built from TRBV9 and TRBJ2-1, with no clear D. The CDR3 sequence is 16 residues long. Germline loops: CDR1 SGDLS, CDR2 YYNGEE. V was shortened by 6 bases and J by 4 bases, with 20 bases between the two germline ends. CDR3: CASTPGPSSGYNEQFF. The DNA of the CDR3 is TGTGCCAGCACCCCCGGGCCCTCGTCTGGGTACAATGAGCAGTTCTTC.

The chain joins TRBV19 to TRBJ2-3, with TRBD1 as a possible D gene (5 bases). Germline assignment: CDR1 LNHDA and CDR2 SQIVND (reference sequence). The CDR3 totals 14 residues. The V end lost 3 bases, the J end lost 1 base, and 8 bases lay between the germline ends. CDR3: CASSMEQGTDTQYF. The DNA for the CDR3 is TGTGCCAGTAGTATGGAACAGGGCACAGATACGCAGTATTTT.

J is TRBJ2-1 and V is TRBV9, with 13 bases lining up with TRBD2. The V and J ends lost 3 bases and 8 bases, in that order; junction bases with no gene match: 8. The CDR3 length is 16 residues. Germline V gives CDR1 SGDLS, CDR2 YYNGEE. The CDR3 is CASSAPGTSGTHEQFF. CDR3 sequence (DNA): TGTGCCAGCAGCGCCCCCGGGACTAGCGGGACCCATGAGCAGTTCTTC.

The rearrangement links TRBV11-2 to TRBJ1-2, with a tentative D call TRBD1 (5 bases). The CDR3 totals 15 residues. V was clipped by 4 bases and J by 8 bases, with 20 bases between them. CDR1 is SGHAT and CDR2 is FQNNGV in the germline V gene. CDR3 amino acids: CASSWDQRGVGGYTF. CDR3 DNA: TGTGCCAGCAGCTGGGACCAGAGGGGAGTGGGGGGCTACACCTTC.

The V and J genes are TRBV15 and TRBJ2-1; 10 bases align to TRBD1. CDR1 LNHNV and CDR2 YYDKDF come from the germline V gene (reference sequence). CDR3 length: 12 amino acids. The J segment lost 9 bases and the V segment lost 6 bases, leaving 2 bases of the junction unmatched. In nucleotides, the CDR3 is TGTGCCACCAGGACAGGGGGCTTTGAGCAGTTCTTC. Translated, it gives CATRTGGFEQFF. The whole variable domain, filled in from reference TRBV15 and TRBJ2-1, reads DAMVIQNPRYQVTQFGKPVTLSCSQTLNHNVMYWYQQKSSQAPKLLFHYYDKDFNNEADTPDNFQSRRPNTSFCFLDIRSPGLGDTAMYLCATRTGGFEQFFGPGTRLTVL.

The rearrangement links TRBV7-9 to TRBJ1-5; D gene uncertain. The CDR3 has 12 amino acids. Trimming pared 5 bases from V and 2 bases from J, leaving 4 bases between. The germline V gene has CDR1 SEHNR and CDR2 FQNEAQ (reference sequence). CDR3 DNA sequence: TGTGCCAGCAGCGAGGGCAATCAGCCCCAGCATTTT. Encoded protein: CASSEGNQPQHF.

The J gene is TRBJ1-2, the V gene TRBV9; TRBD1 is a possible D gene (5 bases). Trimming removed 4 bases at V and 4 bases at J, with 14 bases between. The CDR3 runs to 14 residues. Germline V gene lookup returns CDR1 SGDLS and CDR2 YYNGEE. CDR3 DNA sequence: TGTGCCAGCAGCCCCCGGGGGACGGCCTATGGCTACACCTTC. It is translated as CASSPRGTAYGYTF.

The chain joins TRBV5-6 to TRBJ1-1; D ambiguous. The CDR3 spans 18 residues. V lost 3 bases, J lost 4 bases, and 25 bases lay in between. CDR1 is SGHDT, CDR2 YYEEEE, per germline. In nucleotides, the CDR3 is TGTGCCAGCAGCTCCGTTTGGGAAGCCGAGGGAACGGGCACTGAAGCTTTCTTT. Translated: CASSSVWEAEGTGTEAFF.

The chain has TRBV27 and TRBJ2-3, with D possibly TRBD2 on 6 matching bases. CDR1 MNHEY and CDR2 SMNVEV come from the germline V gene (reference sequence). Trimming left V 2 bases short and J 3 bases short, with 12 bases between. CDR3 length equals 15 residues. This CDR3 reads CASSLKGLETDTQYF. In DNA, the CDR3 is TGTGCCAGCAGTTTAAAGGGACTCGAAACAGATACGCAGTATTTT.